The TCR beta chain under discussion was sequenced for a study of patients and donors after allogeneic stem cell transplantation. TCRdb reanalysed the RT-PCR reads using MiXCR and keeps one entry per CDR3 protein. The sample yields some 880,000 distinct CDR3 sequences, roughly 18% seen once. V was clipped by 8 bases and J by 4 bases, with 14 bases between them. This CDR3 spans 14 amino acids. The material sequenced was blood, either unsorted or a sorted T cell fraction (not recorded which). The chain uses TRBV12-3 or TRBV12-4 and TRBJ1-4; D unclear. The sequence was collected from a human donor who was either an allogeneic HSCT recipient or a stem cell or donor lymphocyte infusion donor (not recorded which). It is not recorded whose cells these are; they may come from a transplant donor. For the CDR3, the DNA is TGTGCCAGCGGGATCCGAGCAAGTAATGAAAAACTGTTTTTT. Encoded protein: CASGIRASNEKLFF.